The 26 T cell receptor beta chains listed next were all sequenced from one sample in a study of blood T cell repertoires in COVID-19. Sequencing was performed with immunoSEQ multiplex PCR; in TCRdb, only in-frame clones are kept and a portion is missing. This sample yields some 270,000 clones, of which over 80% are seen a single time; 2.5% to 4% belongs to the top ten. The specimen sequenced was PBMCs or T cells enriched from blood (not recorded which). These receptors all come from a woman in her forties who had been exposed to COVID-19.

The CDR3 coding sequence is TGTGCCAGCAGCTTGGAGGCGGGGATTTTCACCTACAATGAGCAGTTCTTC. Translating it yields CASSLEAGIFTYNEQFF. The gene calls are TRBV5-5 and TRBJ2-1, with D maybe TRBD2 (6 bases). This CDR3 comprises 17 residues. V dropped 0 bases and J dropped 2 bases, with 15 bases sitting between them. Germline V gene data show CDR1 as SGHKS and CDR2 as YYEKEE (reference sequence).

The chain is built from TRBV2 and TRBJ2-3; D might be TRBD2 (7 bases). This CDR3 is 14 amino acids long. CDR1 is SNHLY and CDR2 is FYNNEI in the germline V gene. Trimming stripped 5 bases from V and 4 bases from J, with 13 bases between. CDR3 amino acids: CASSRGAGADTQYF. The CDR3 DNA sequence: TGTGCCAGCAGTCGGGGGGCCGGAGCAGATACGCAGTATTTT.

The gene calls are TRBV10-3 and TRBJ1-1, with 7 bases identical to TRBD1. Per germline, CDR1 ENHRY and CDR2 SYGVKD. The CDR3 is 14 amino acids. V gave up 8 bases and J gave up 4 bases; unmatched junction bases: 10. The CDR3 nucleotides are TGTGCCATCCGCATTGACCAGGGGGGCACTGAAGCTTTCTTT. Encoded protein: CAIRIDQGGTEAFF.

The chain uses TRBV6-5 and TRBJ1-1; maybe TRBD1 (6 bases). The CDR3 has 15 residues. CDR1 is MNHEY and CDR2 is SVGAGI in the germline V gene. Trimming shortened V by 2 bases and J by 0 bases, and 10 bases separated the two germline ends. The chain's CDR3 is CASSYTDRMNTEAFF. The CDR3 DNA is TGTGCCAGCAGTTACACAGACAGGATGAACACTGAAGCTTTCTTT.

This chain uses TRBV11-1 with TRBJ2-1; no reliable D call. V was trimmed by 5 bases and J by 6 bases, leaving 14 bases between them. The CDR3 is 14 amino acids. Germline assignment: CDR1 SGHAT and CDR2 FQDESV (reference sequence). In nucleotides, the CDR3 is TGTGCCAGCAGCCCAATGAAGCCGGGCAATGAGCAGTTCTTC. Residues: CASSPMKPGNEQFF.

The J gene is TRBJ1-1, the V gene TRBV18; D unresolved. The CDR3 runs to 12 residues. Germline V gene sequence: CDR1 KGHSH, CDR2 LQKENI. V was shortened by 3 bases and J by 6 bases, with 8 bases between the two germline ends. CDR3 coding DNA: TGTGCCAGCTCACCCCTCCAGGCTGAAGCTTTCTTT. Translated, it gives CASSPLQAEAFF.

This clone was detected once. The V and J genes are TRBV9 and TRBJ1-5; no firm D call. Per the germline V gene, CDR1 is SGDLS and CDR2 is YYNGEE. CDR3 length equals 17 residues. V dropped 4 bases and J dropped 5 bases, with 22 bases sitting between them. CDR3 DNA: TGTGCCAGCAGCCGTTTATCTTATGGTACAGACGATCAGCCCCAGCATTTT. Its protein is CASSRLSYGTDDQPQHF.

The V gene is TRBV5-1, the J gene TRBJ2-1, with a possible D match to TRBD1 (5 bases). The CDR3 consists of 16 residues. Germline-derived CDR1 and CDR2 are SGHRS and YFSETQ. V lost 3 bases, J lost 7 bases, and 20 bases lay in between. The CDR3 DNA reads TGCGCCAGCAGCTCCCCCCAGGGCCTATCACTTAATGAGCAGTTCTTC. This codes for CASSSPQGLSLNEQFF.

This clone is a singleton in its sample. The genes are TRBV14 and TRBJ1-1, with 7 bases fitting TRBD1. Per germline, CDR1 SGHDN and CDR2 FVKESK. This CDR3 spans 16 amino acids. The ends lost 2 bases at V and 5 bases at J; junction bases unmatched: 11. The CDR3 protein is CASSQTGTGVGTEAFF. The CDR3 DNA is TGTGCCAGCAGCCAAACTGGAACAGGGGTAGGAACTGAAGCTTTCTTT.

The chain employs TRBV21-1 and TRBJ2-1; no check of the table's D call, TRBD1, against the DNA was made. TRBV21-1 is reported as a pseudogene. The CDR3 loop spans 16 amino acids. The CDR3, as DNA: TGTGCCAGCAGCAAAGCACAGGAGCCCCGCTACAATGAGCAGTTCTTC. Its protein product is CASSKAQEPRYNEQFF.

The V and J genes are TRBV2 and TRBJ1-2, with D unresolved. The V end was cut by 1 base, the J end by 6 bases, with 6 bases between. Germline loops: CDR1 SNHLY, CDR2 FYNNEI. This CDR3 is 12 amino acids long. The CDR3 region has the DNA TGTGCCAGCAGTGAAGTTGGAGATGGCTACACCTTC. It translates to CASSEVGDGYTF.

V and J are TRBV28 and TRBJ1-4; the D is unclear. The V gene's germline CDR1 is MDHEN and CDR2 SYDVKM. Trimming removed 6 bases from V and 0 bases from J, with 14 bases in between. This CDR3 region has 16 residues. CDR3 in DNA: TGTGCCAGCAGCACGAGGAGTACTTCAACTAATGAAAAACTGTTTTTT. It encodes CASSTRSTSTNEKLFF.

The chain links TRBV28 to TRBJ1-2; 12 nucleotides match TRBD1. The junction had 11 bases not matched to a gene; V was cut back by 5 bases and J by 7 bases. From germline, CDR1 is MDHEN and CDR2 SYDVKM. CDR3 length equals 16 residues. The DNA of the CDR3 is TGTGCCAGCAGTACGGTGACCGGGACAGGGGGCGTTGGCTACACCTTC. This codes for CASSTVTGTGGVGYTF.

The rearrangement joins TRBV24-1 to TRBJ2-7; D is uncertain. In germline, CDR1 is KGHDR, CDR2 SFDVKD. The ends were cut back, 5 bases at V and 6 bases at J, with 22 bases in the middle. CDR3 length: 16 amino acids. The CDR3 DNA reads as TGTGCCACCAGTGCTCTAAGACACCCTGGGTATATCGAGCAGTACGTC. Protein: CATSALRHPGYIEQYV.

This chain uses TRBV28 with TRBJ2-7; 12 bases match TRBD2. CDR1 and CDR2 from the germline V gene are MDHEN and SYDVKM. The CDR3 covers 18 residues. The trim removed 4 bases at V and 6 bases at J, leaving 16 bases unmatched. The CDR3 protein is CASSSPSPLAGGPGEQYF. The DNA for the CDR3 is TGTGCCAGCAGTTCCCCCTCCCCGCTAGCGGGGGGGCCCGGCGAGCAGTACTTC.

V is TRBV11-3 and J is TRBJ2-7; 7 bases line up with TRBD1. Per the germline V gene, CDR1 is SGHNT and CDR2 is YENEEA. V shed 4 bases, J shed 2 bases, and the junction held 2 bases outside the gene matches. The CDR3 runs to 13 residues. The CDR3 region is CASSSGTAYEQYF. CDR3 bases: TGTGCCAGCAGCTCCGGGACAGCCTACGAGCAGTACTTC.

The CDR3, as DNA: TGTGCCAGCAGCTTGGATGGGACAGCGGTTGGCTATGGCTACACCTTC. Its protein is CASSLDGTAVGYGYTF. This chain uses TRBV5-4 with TRBJ1-2; 7 nucleotides match TRBD1. CDR1 is SGHNT, CDR2 YYREEE, per germline (reference sequence). After removal of 0 bases from V and 4 bases from J, the junction contained 9 bases not matched to a gene. This CDR3 comprises 16 residues.

This chain links TRBV5-1 with TRBJ1-3, with 7 bases aligning to TRBD1. Germline assignment: CDR1 SGHRS and CDR2 YFSETQ. This CDR3 region has 17 residues. V was pared by 4 bases and J by 0 bases, with 10 bases of the junction left unmatched. The CDR3 bases are TGCGCCAGCAGCCAGGGACAGCTGTTACTCTCTGGAAACACCATATATTTT. It yields the protein CASSQGQLLLSGNTIYF.

The rearrangement links TRBV30 to TRBJ1-2; D unclear. The CDR3 covers 14 residues. Germline CDR1 and CDR2: GTSNPN and SVGIG (reference sequence). V lost 0 bases, J lost 8 bases, and 16 bases lay in between. The CDR3 reads CAWSVRTLLGGYTF. CDR3 nucleotides: TGTGCCTGGAGTGTACGAACCCTTCTCGGGGGCTACACCTTC. Variable domain in full (rest from reference TRBV30 and TRBJ1-2): SQTIHQWPATLVQPVGSPLSLECTVEGTSNPNLYWYRQAAGRGLQLLFYSVGIGQISSEVPQNLSASRPQDRQFILSSKKLLLSDSGFYLCAWSVRTLLGGYTFGSGTRLTVV.

This rearrangement joins TRBV11-3 to TRBJ1-6, with 7 bases fitting TRBD1. This CDR3 comprises 19 residues. The trim removed 5 bases at V and 5 bases at J, leaving 18 bases unmatched. CDR1 SGHNT and CDR2 YENEEA come from the germline V gene. This CDR3 is CASSPPRAGQQGNNSPLHF. CDR3 nucleotides: TGTGCCAGCAGCCCCCCTCGGGCGGGACAACAGGGGAATAATTCACCCCTCCACTTT. Complete variable domain (other parts from reference TRBV11-3 and TRBJ1-6): EAGVVQSPRYKIIEKKQPVAFWCNPISGHNTLYWYLQNLGQGPELLIRYENEEAVDDSQLPKDRFSAERLKGVDSTLKIQPAELGDSAVYLCASSPPRAGQQGNNSPLHFGNGTRLTVT.

The rearrangement uses TRBV2 and TRBJ1-1; 7 positions agree with TRBD1. The CDR3 has 15 amino acids. Trimming removed 6 bases from V and 2 bases from J; junction bases left unmatched: 9. Germline values: CDR1 SNHLY, CDR2 FYNNEI. CDR3 amino acids: CASRYATGTNTEAFF. The DNA of the CDR3 is TGTGCCAGCAGGTACGCGACAGGGACAAACACTGAAGCTTTCTTT.

V and J are TRBV12-3 or TRBV12-4 and TRBJ2-1, with 8 bases lining up with TRBD2. J gave up 8 bases and V 7 bases, and 7 bases lay outside the gene matches. This CDR3 comprises 13 residues. The CDR3 protein is CASTPGTRYEQFF. The CDR3 bases are TGTGCCAGCACCCCCGGGACTAGGTATGAGCAGTTCTTC.

This clone was detected only once. The V gene is TRBV5-5, the J gene TRBJ1-5; 9 bases fit TRBD1. The trim removed 2 bases at V and 10 bases at J, leaving 7 bases unmatched. CDR1 and CDR2 (germline): SGHKS, YYEKEE (reference sequence). The CDR3 is made up of 14 amino acids. The CDR3 DNA sequence: TGTGCCAGCAGCTTACAGGGACAGGGAGGACCCCAGCATTTT. Amino acids: CASSLQGQGGPQHF.

The CDR3 bases are TGTGCCAGCACCACTTCCGATAGTTTTAGCAATCAGCCCCAGCATTTT. Its translation is CASTTSDSFSNQPQHF. V gene TRBV28 combines with J gene TRBJ1-5, with D hard to call. V shed 7 bases and J shed 0 bases, with 16 bases lying between them. The germline V gene has CDR1 MDHEN and CDR2 SYDVKM. The CDR3 length is 16 residues.

The V call is TRBV9, the J call TRBJ1-2; D might be TRBD1 (6 bases). Trimming took 3 bases from V and 4 from J, leaving 16 bases between them. Looked up from germline, CDR1 is SGDLS and CDR2 is YYNGEE. CDR3 size: 15 residues. The CDR3 region is CASSAGRQARYGYTF. The DNA for the CDR3 is TGTGCCAGCAGCGCGGGAAGACAGGCTCGCTATGGCTACACCTTC.

The chain couples TRBV7-9 to TRBJ1-2, with 8 bases fitting TRBD1. The length of the CDR3 is 16 residues. Germline V gene sequence: CDR1 SEHNR, CDR2 FQNEAQ (reference sequence). J gave up 8 bases and V 2 bases, and 13 bases lay outside the gene matches. The CDR3 spells CASSLLRQGAGEGYTF. For the CDR3, the DNA is TGTGCCAGCAGCTTATTGCGCCAGGGGGCGGGGGAAGGCTACACCTTC. Looking up the rest from reference TRBV7-9 and TRBJ1-2 gives the full variable domain: DTGVSQNPRHKITKRGQNVTFRCDPISEHNRLYWYRQTLGQGPEFLTYFQNEAQLEKSRLLSDRFSAERPKGSFSTLEIQRTEQGDSAMYLCASSLLRQGAGEGYTFGSGTRLTVV.